The rows below give T cell receptor beta chains drawn from one sample of a study of T cells in Graves' hyperthyroidism and ophthalmopathy. MiXCR was run by TCRdb on the multiplex PCR reads, yielding one entry per CDR3 protein. The sample yields approximately 610,000 distinct CDR3 sequences, around 15% seen once. Input material: blood. Receptors originate from a woman aged 40 to 50 with Graves' ophthalmopathy. Both conserved end residues are part of each CDR3. Each record gives: D gene, clone size, J gene, V gene, CDR3 DNA, CDR3 protein. A D gene is named only where the DNA matches it firmly. For some rows the clone size is stated as once, few or many, or as a class when expanded; others skip it.

-	-	TRBJ1-2	TRBV6-1	TGTGCCAGCACCGGGGGCAGGACCTATGGCTACACCTTC	CASTGGRTYGYTF
TRBD1	few	TRBJ2-7	TRBV6-1	TGTGCCAGCAGATCGGACAGGGGCGATCTCTACGAGCAGTACTTC	CASRSDRGDLYEQYF
-	few	TRBJ1-1	TRBV2	TGTGCCAGCAGGCGGGACTCTCCTGAAGCTTTCTTT	CASRRDSPEAFF
TRBD2	few	TRBJ2-7	TRBV20-1	TGCAGCGCACCCACTAGCGGGGAAATCTACGAGCAGTACTTC	CSAPTSGEIYEQYF
-	many	TRBJ2-5	TRBV7-8	TGTGCCAGCAGCTCATCCCGCATGGAGACCCAGTACTTC	CASSSSRMETQYF
-	-	TRBJ2-7	TRBV4-3	TGCGCCAGCAGCCAAGATCAAGTCAGGGAGTACGAGCAGTACTTC	CASSQDQVREYEQYF
-	many	TRBJ1-5	TRBV19	TGTGCCAGTAGTATCGAGGGGAGAGGGCAGCCCCAGCATTTT	CASSIEGRGQPQHF
-	-	TRBJ2-6	TRBV11-2	TGTGCCAGCAGCTTAGAATGGGGACTGGGAGTTTCTGGGGCCAACGTCCTGACTTTC	CASSLEWGLGVSGANVLTF
-	many	TRBJ2-7	TRBV13	TGTGCCAGCAGCGTAGGGAATTCTGCTGTCGAGCAGTACTTC	CASSVGNSAVEQYF
-	many	TRBJ2-5	TRBV11-3	TGTGCCAGCAGCTTAGACCGGATGGAAGAGACCCAGTACTTC	CASSLDRMEETQYF
-	many	TRBJ1-1	TRBV12-3/TRBV12-4	TGTGCCAGCAGTTGGGCCGCGGGGAGCACTGAAGCTTTCTTT	CASSWAAGSTEAFF
-	many	TRBJ1-1	TRBV6-5	TGTGCCAGCAGTTATGGGACGAGTACTGAAGCTTTCTTT	CASSYGTSTEAFF
-	many	TRBJ2-5	TRBV7-2	TGTGCCAGCAGCTTACAAGGGGGAGGCCAAGAGACCCAGTACTTC	CASSLQGGGQETQYF
-	-	TRBJ2-7	TRBV24-1	TGTGCCACCAGTAACCAGGGCAGGAGCTCCTACGAGCAGTACTTC	CATSNQGRSSYEQYF
TRBD1	once	TRBJ2-7	TRBV11-3	TGTGCCAGCAGCTCCGGGACAGGGGTAGGGAACGAGCAGTACTTC	CASSSGTGVGNEQYF
-	many	TRBJ1-2	TRBV11-3	TGTGCCAGCAGCCCAGATTCAGGGAACTATGGCTACACCTTC	CASSPDSGNYGYTF
-	many	TRBJ2-4	TRBV2	TGTGCCAGCAGTGGACAGGCACTAGCCAAAAACATTCAGTACTTC	CASSGQALAKNIQYF
-	many	TRBJ1-2	TRBV6-5	TGTGCCAGCAGTTCCGGGGGGACGGTCTATGGCTACACCTTC	CASSSGGTVYGYTF
TRBD2	-	TRBJ2-5	TRBV12-3/TRBV12-4	TGTGCCAGCAGTTCCGCGGGAGGGTCAGAGACCCAGTACTTC	CASSSAGGSETQYF
-	many	TRBJ2-5	TRBV10-3	TGTGCCACCGCTAGCGCGGGGGAGACCCAGTACTTC	CATASAGETQYF
TRBD2	many	TRBJ2-5	TRBV20-1	TGCAGTGCTAGGCTGACTAGCCCGTACCAAGAGACCCAGTACTTC	CSARLTSPYQETQYF
-	many	TRBJ1-1	TRBV7-9	TGTGCCAGCAGCTTAACCACTCCCAAAAAAGCTTTCTTT	CASSLTTPKKAFF
-	many	TRBJ2-7	TRBV20-1	TGCAGTGGAGACACCGGCTCCTACGAGCAGTACTTC	CSGDTGSYEQYF
-	few	TRBJ1-3	TRBV5-1	TGCGCCAGCAGCTTCATTGGTGGAACTGGAAACACCATATATTTT	CASSFIGGTGNTIYF
-	-	TRBJ1-5	TRBV28	TGTGCCAGCAGTCCAACAGGGTACGGGCAGCCCCAGCATTTT	CASSPTGYGQPQHF
-	many	TRBJ2-5	TRBV7-2	TGTGCCAGCAGCCTCCCTCAGCTGACCCAGTACTTC	CASSLPQLTQYF
TRBD1	many	TRBJ1-1	TRBV28	TGTGCCAGCAGCCGGACCGGGACAGGGTTGGCTGAAGCTTTCTTT	CASSRTGTGLAEAFF
TRBD1	many	TRBJ2-7	TRBV6-5	TGTGCCAGCAGTTACTCGTCGGACAGGACCTACGAGCAGTACTTC	CASSYSSDRTYEQYF
-	many	TRBJ1-5	TRBV25-1	TGTGCCAGCAGTTGGGCAAGTAGCAATCAGCCCCAGCATTTT	CASSWASSNQPQHF
-	many	TRBJ1-2	TRBV6-5	TGTGCCAGCAGTTACAAACAGGGCTATGGCTACACCTTC	CASSYKQGYGYTF
-	many	TRBJ1-1	TRBV24-1	TGTGCCACCAGTGAAGGGGCCCCGAACACTGAAGCTTTCTTT	CATSEGAPNTEAFF
-	many	TRBJ1-1	TRBV7-3	TGTGCCAGCAGCTCTGGGCACCAGACCACTGAAGCTTTCTTT	CASSSGHQTTEAFF
TRBD2	many	TRBJ2-5	TRBV4-1	TGCGCCAGCAGCCAATTGACTAGCGGGAGGGCTCAAGAGACCCAGTACTTC	CASSQLTSGRAQETQYF
-	-	TRBJ1-2	TRBV18	TGTGCCAGCTCACCATGGGCAGGGACTAACTATGGCTACACCTTC	CASSPWAGTNYGYTF
TRBD2	many	TRBJ2-7	TRBV28	TGTGCCTCCCGGGGAGGGCAATTTTTTACCTACGAGCAGTACTTC	CASRGGQFFTYEQYF
TRBD2	many	TRBJ2-2	TRBV6-5	TGTGCCAGCAGTTACATCCTAGCGGGGAACACCGGGGAGCTGTTTTTT	CASSYILAGNTGELFF
TRBD2	-	TRBJ2-5	TRBV6-1	TGTGCCAGCAGCTCAAGTCGGCTAGCGGGAGCAGGAGAGACCCAGTACTTC	CASSSSRLAGAGETQYF
TRBD1	many	TRBJ1-1	TRBV6-4	TGTGCCAGCAGTGACGTACAGGGGCCTTGGAATGCTGAAGCTTTCTTT	CASSDVQGPWNAEAFF
-	many	TRBJ2-7	TRBV29-1	TGCAGCGTTGCCTGGGACAACTCCTACGAGCAGTACTTC	CSVAWDNSYEQYF
TRBD1	-	TRBJ2-7	TRBV28	TGTGCCAGCAGACATGGACAGGCCCCACCATCGTACGAGCAGTACTTC	CASRHGQAPPSYEQYF
TRBD1	many	TRBJ1-1	TRBV30	TGTGCCTGGAGTACGGGACAGGGGCTAACTGAAGCTTTCTTT	CAWSTGQGLTEAFF
-	few	TRBJ2-7	TRBV18	TGTGCCAGCTCACCAGGCAGGGATTCCGAGCAGTACTTC	CASSPGRDSEQYF
TRBD2	many	TRBJ2-3	TRBV28	TGTGCCAGCAGCGGCCTAGGACTAGTTAACTATTTT	CASSGLGLVNYF